The 20 T cell receptor beta chains given below trace back to one sample, sequenced in a study of T cells in Graves' hyperthyroidism and ophthalmopathy. Amplification of TCR beta CDR3 regions was performed using RNA transcripts as template. A set of HTBI primers served as the primers for a first-round RT-PCR of the TCR CDR3. TCRdb re-analysed the multiplex PCR reads in MiXCR, keeping a single row per CDR3 protein. The table shows more than 50,000 distinct CDR3 sequences, with around half occurring only once. The sample consisted of blood. The origin of the receptors is a woman aged 25 to 45 with Graves' ophthalmopathy.

On this clonotype itself: This may come from a read error, since a much larger clone is one base off. The V call is TRBV2, the J call TRBJ2-1; D could derive from TRBD1 or TRBD2 (5 bases each). The germline CDR1 and CDR2 sequences are SNHLY and FYNNEI. V gave up 6 bases and J gave up 8 bases, with 14 bases separating them. CDR3 size: 13 residues. CDR3 bases: TGTGCCAGCAGACAGGAGGCAGAGCATGAGCAGTTCTTC. Its protein is CASRQEAEHEQFF.

V and J are TRBV28 and TRBJ1-1; tentative D call: TRBD1 (5 bases). The CDR3 is 14 residues long. Per the germline V gene, CDR1 is MDHEN and CDR2 is SYDVKM. Trimming left V 7 bases short and J 1 base short, with 13 bases between. In DNA, the CDR3 is TGTGCCAGCATCCCGGGCGACAGGAACACTGAAGCTTTCTTT. The encoded protein is CASIPGDRNTEAFF. Using reference TRBV28 and TRBJ1-1 for the parts outside the CDR3, the full variable domain is DVKVTQSSRYLVKRTGEKVFLECVQDMDHENMFWYRQDPGLGLRLIYFSYDVKMKEKGDIPEGYSVSREKKERFSLILESASTNQTSMYLCASIPGDRNTEAFFGQGTRLTVV.

The chain is built from TRBV29-1 and TRBJ1-2, with 8 bases identical to TRBD1. Germline assignment: CDR1 SQVTM and CDR2 ANQGSEA. Trimming at V came to 0 bases and at J to 6 bases, leaving 6 bases not matched to a gene. The CDR3 totals 14 residues. CDR3 region: CSVEEQGAGNGYTF. CDR3 sequence (DNA): TGCAGCGTTGAAGAGCAGGGGGCGGGGAATGGCTACACCTTC. The full variable domain, its missing parts supplied by reference TRBV29-1 and TRBJ1-2, is SAVISQKPSRDICQRGTSLTIQCQVDSQVTMMFWYRQQPGQSLTLIATANQGSEATYESGFVIDKFPISRPNLTFSTLTVSNMSPEDSSIYLCSVEEQGAGNGYTFGSGTRLTVV.

This clonotype appeared a single time. The CDR3 bases are TGCAGCGGGAATAACAGGAGGGGACAGGGGGCGATCGACGAGCAGTACTTC. Amino acids: CSGNNRRGQGAIDEQYF. The chain uses TRBV29-1 and TRBJ2-7; 12 positions agree with TRBD1. With V trimmed by 7 bases and J by 5 bases, 18 bases remained unmatched. The CDR3 runs to 17 residues. Germline-derived CDR1 and CDR2 are SQVTM and ANQGSEA.

At least ten counts were recorded for this clonotype. The CDR3 loop is CASSFRRDRGETQYF. The DNA for the CDR3 is TGTGCCAGCAGCTTTAGGCGGGACCGCGGAGAGACCCAGTACTTC. This chain connects TRBV7-2 to TRBJ2-5, with D perhaps matching TRBD2 (6 bases). The CDR3 spans 15 residues. The V end lost 3 bases, the J end lost 4 bases, and 15 bases lay between the germline ends. Germline assignment: CDR1 SGHTA and CDR2 FQGNSA.

V usage is TRBV12-3 or TRBV12-4 and J usage is TRBJ1-1; D is undetermined. The CDR3 runs 14 residues. V was shortened by 2 bases and J by 6 bases, with 13 bases between the two germline ends. CDR3 sequence reads: CASSLQRRNAEAFF. Here the CDR3 DNA reads TGTGCCAGCAGTTTACAGAGAAGGAATGCTGAAGCTTTCTTT.

Regarding this clonotype: Sequence at one end of the junction differs from germline and may be a read error. The CDR3 is CVSSVDTGAFF. Here the CDR3 DNA reads TGTGTCAGCAGTGTGGACACTGGAGCTTTCTTT. The chain couples TRBV25-1 to TRBJ1-1; tentatively, D is TRBD1 (5 bases). CDR1 MGHDK and CDR2 SYGVNS come from the germline V gene. The CDR3 consists of 11 residues.

The CDR3 region has the DNA TGCGCCAGCAGCCAGACGGGACTAGCGGGGAATGAGCAGTTCTTC. Translating it yields CASSQTGLAGNEQFF. The gene calls are TRBV4-1 and TRBJ2-1, with 13 bases that match TRBD2. This CDR3 is 15 amino acids long. CDR1 is MGHRA, CDR2 YSYEKL, per germline. Trimming at V came to 3 bases and at J to 7 bases, leaving 3 bases not matched to a gene.

The chain links TRBV20-1 to TRBJ1-4; D is possibly TRBD1 (6 bases). This CDR3 region has 13 residues. The V and J ends lost 7 bases and 5 bases respectively, with 14 bases between them. Germline CDR1 and CDR2: DFQATT and SNEGSKA (reference sequence). Here the CDR3 reads CSVTRGVNEKLFF. The CDR3 bases are TGCAGTGTAACGAGGGGGGTGAATGAAAAACTGTTTTTT.

This chain joins TRBV20-1 and TRBJ1-5; D uncertain. The CDR3 totals 13 residues. CDR1 and CDR2 from the germline V gene are DFQATT and SNEGSKA (reference sequence). Trimming removed 3 bases from V and 4 bases from J, with 10 bases in between. CDR3 region: CSASRAGNQPQHF. Here the CDR3 DNA reads TGCAGTGCTAGTCGAGCGGGTAATCAGCCCCAGCATTTT.

The CDR3, as DNA: TGCGCCAGCAGCTTGGCCCGGGAGCGGGGGGAAAAACTGTTTTTT. This encodes CASSLARERGEKLFF. V gene TRBV5-1 combines with J gene TRBJ1-4, with D possibly matching TRBD1 (5 bases). This CDR3 spans 15 amino acids. Trimming took off 0 bases at V and 8 bases at J, with 14 bases between the two ends. Germline lookup yields CDR1 SGHRS and CDR2 YFSETQ.

The chain joins TRBV20-1 to TRBJ1-2; D gene unclear. V was clipped by 2 bases and J by 6 bases, with 13 bases between them. Germline CDR1 is DFQATT and CDR2 is SNEGSKA (reference sequence). The CDR3 extends over 13 amino acids. The CDR3 coding sequence is TGCAGTGCTAGACCAGACATAGCTCATGGCTACACCTTC. Its translation: CSARPDIAHGYTF.

The genes are TRBV25-1 and TRBJ2-1; no clear D. Deletions cut 3 bases from V and 6 bases from J, with 6 bases between. From germline, CDR1 is MGHDK and CDR2 SYGVNS. The CDR3 totals 12 residues. The CDR3 region has the DNA TGTGCCAGCAGTGATTCTCCCAATGAGCAGTTCTTC. Translating gives CASSDSPNEQFF. The full variable domain, completed using reference TRBV25-1 and TRBJ2-1, is EADIYQTPRYLVIGTGKKITLECSQTMGHDKMYWYQQDPGMELHLIHYSYGVNSTEKGDLSSESTVSRIRTEHFPLTLESARPSHTSQYLCASSDSPNEQFFGPGTRLTVL.

This chain joins TRBV29-1 and TRBJ2-3, with 12 bases aligning to TRBD1. The V and J ends lost 5 bases and 11 bases, in that order; junction bases with no gene match: 14. Germline V lookup: CDR1 SQVTM, CDR2 ANQGSEA. This CDR3 contains 15 residues. In nucleotides, the CDR3 is TGCAGCGTTAGAAAGGGACAGGGGGCAAGGAATGAGCAGTATTTT. Protein: CSVRKGQGARNEQYF.

This clonotype was counted a single time. The J gene is TRBJ1-6, the V gene TRBV9, with D perhaps matching TRBD1 (6 bases). There are 17 residues in the CDR3. Trimming took 0 bases from V and 9 from J, leaving 19 bases between them. Germline V gene data show CDR1 as SGDLS and CDR2 as YYNGEE. The CDR3 nucleotides are TGTGCCAGCAGCGTAGCTGGGGACGGAGAGGGGGGTTCACCCCTCCACTTT. Its translation: CASSVAGDGEGGSPLHF.

As for this clonotype: An end of the junction differs from the germline gene, which may be a read error. V is TRBV7-7 and J is TRBJ2-1; D may be TRBD1 or TRBD2 (5 bases each). This CDR3 is built from 15 residues. Germline V gene lookup returns CDR1 SSHAT and CDR2 FNYEAQ (reference sequence). The CDR3 bases are TGTGCTAGCAGCTTTGGGACGAACTCCTACAGTGAGCAGTTCTTC. It encodes CASSFGTNSYSEQFF.

Turning to this clonotype: The junction departs from germline at one end; a sequencing error may be responsible. The gene calls are TRBV5-4 and TRBJ1-1; maybe TRBD1 (5 bases). Germline V gene data show CDR1 as SGHNT and CDR2 as YYREEE (reference sequence). The length of the CDR3 is 15 residues. CDR3 coding DNA: TGTGCCAGCAGCTTGTTGGACTGGGGCGCCACTGTAGCTTTCTTT. The encoded protein is CASSLLDWGATVAFF.

Comment on this clonotype: The conserved closing phenylalanine or tryptophan is absent in this CDR3, likely reflecting a read error. The V call is TRBV5-1, the J call TRBJ2-3, with 7 bases that match TRBD2. J lost 3 bases, V lost 0 bases, and 4 bases had no gene match. Germline CDR1 reads SGHRS; CDR2 reads YFSETQ. The CDR3 has 15 residues. CDR3 sequence: CASSLGLAVTDTQYL. CDR3 sequence (DNA): TGCGCCAGCAGCTTGGGGCTAGCGGTGACAGATACGCAGTATTTG.

This clonotype was counted many times. V gene TRBV2 combines with J gene TRBJ2-1, with 11 bases that match TRBD2. V dropped 0 bases and J dropped 10; count of bases not matched to a gene: 8. Germline values: CDR1 SNHLY, CDR2 FYNNEI. The CDR3 is made up of 16 amino acids. The CDR3 DNA reads TGTGCCAGCAGTGAAGCGCCGGGACTAGCGGCACTCGAGCAGTTCTTC. This translates into CASSEAPGLAALEQFF.

Turning to this clonotype: Its ends do not fully match the called genes, so a read error is possible. This chain connects TRBV20-1 to TRBJ1-4; no definite D call. The CDR3 extends over 14 amino acids. Germline-derived CDR1 and CDR2 are DFQATT and SNEGSKA (reference sequence). The CDR3 loop is CSARDNGVGEKLSF. The CDR3 DNA sequence: TGCAGTGCTAGAGATAACGGGGTGGGCGAAAAACTGTCTTTT.